This T cell receptor (beta chain) emerged from a study of OX40 agonist ivuxolimab in advanced cancers. Study-wide findings and caveats: Compared with CD4+, CD8+ T cells on average had more expanded clones.

The data were produced by immunoSEQ multiplex PCR, yet TCRdb's version contains in-frame clones alone and is incomplete. This table holds over 150,000 clones, 85% to 95% found once. Anyone with autoimmune disease history or systemic immunosuppression was excluded. Trimming took 6 bases from V and 0 from J, leaving 12 bases between them. CDR3 length equals 15 residues. CDR1 SNHLY and CDR2 FYNNEI come from the germline V gene. A remark on this clone: Its antigen remains unidentified.

Sequencing was performed on CD4+ or CD8+ T cells sorted from blood, taken in a trial of the OX40 agonist ivuxolimab. V usage is TRBV2 and J usage is TRBJ2-1; D is tentatively TRBD1 or TRBD2 (5 bases each). The TCR comes from an adult with an advanced solid tumor such as melanoma, head and neck, liver or kidney cancer. The DNA of the CDR3 is TGTGCCAGCAGCGCCGGGACGGCCTCCTACAATGAGCAGTTCTTC. Protein: CASSAGTASYNEQFF.